This T cell receptor (beta chain) was observed in a study of blood T cell repertoires in COVID-19 (dated by TCRdb to the early 2020s). Looking at the study overall: Samples from collaborators originated in the United States, Italy and Spain and spanned both the acute and convalescent phases of COVID-19. The material from the prospective study consisted of cDNA or gDNA derived from T cells, B-cell-depleted T cells, or PBMCs. Subjects who had been exposed to COVID-19, were actively infected with it, or had recovered from it provided the deeply sampled blood TCRbeta repertoires that made up the dataset. The repertoires were released in a freely available public database intended as a resource for research on the immune response to SARS-CoV-2. Samples were obtained from the ongoing ImmuneRACE study (first 160 participants) and from 1,254 subjects provided by 6 global collaborators. Nearly every sample came with metadata listing a de-identified subject ID, COVID-19 status, age in years and sex. Where available, HLA class I and class II types were taken from metadata supplied by the sample provider and were not determined by assay-based typing. General findings and caveats noted by the study authors: How much clinical and demographic metadata was included differed by source and by participant, and the metadata was provided uncurated.

Comments on this clone: Its antigen is still unknown. Per-base qualities were not stored, and no clone one base away is much larger.

Participants in the prospective study were aged roughly 18 to 89 years, lived in 24 United States geographic areas, and enrolled through a virtual design. Cohort assignment in the prospective study relied on participant-reported clinical history from a screening survey and a study questionnaire. A participant counted as exposed if, within 2 weeks of entering the study, that participant had been in contact with someone who had a PCR-confirmed or clinician-diagnosed COVID-19 case. In the prospective study, whole blood, serum and a nasopharyngeal or oropharyngeal swab were collected from each participant by mobile phlebotomists. Additional blood draws and questionnaires over an approximately 2-month period could optionally be provided by prospective study participants. Before DNA extraction, prospective study blood samples were shipped either frozen or at room temperature. TCRbeta CDR3 regions were amplified from genomic DNA by means of the immunoSEQ Assay, a bias-controlled multiplex PCR. In the authors' own workflow: The number of nucleated cells in each sample was estimated by amplification of reference gene primers within the assay. Sequence reads were collapsed and filtered to measure the absolute abundance of every unique TCRbeta CDR3 rearrangement. Productive Simpson clonality was computed per sample as the square root of Simpson's diversity index over productive rearrangements. TCRdb re-hosts the immuneACCESS table, in-frame sequences only. Its copies lack some clones; in the studies checked, an unresolved V gene accounts for under half of them, and the cause for the rest is not known. V and J calls and clone size come straight from that table; D and trimming were deduced from the DNA. In all, the sample holds 350,000 to 450,000 clones, and 91% of those were seen once. Roughly 0.86% of the sample lies in the top ten.

The sequenced sample consisted of PBMCs or T cells enriched from blood (not recorded which). The receptor was isolated from a woman in her thirties or forties who had been exposed to COVID-19.

The CDR3 here reads CASSSTGNQETQYF. The nucleotide sequence reads as follows: TGTGCCAGCAGCTCGACAGGGAACCAAGAGACCCAGTACTTC. This receptor chain uses TRBV5-4 and TRBJ2-5; TRBD1 matches 7 bases in the middle. Based on the germline V gene (reference sequence), the CDR1 and CDR2 sequences are SGHNT and YYREEE. Clipping removes 3 bases from V and 0 bases from J, with 2 as the unmatched junction base count. From its cysteine to its phenylalanine, the CDR3 spans 14 amino acids. This entry keeps only the CDR3 DNA: 42 bases, framed from base 1.